These 26 T cell receptor beta chains came from one sample sequenced in a study of blood T cell repertoires in COVID-19. Libraries were prepared by immunoSEQ multiplex PCR; TCRdb keeps only in-frame clonotypes and omits some of them. This sample yields under 300,000 clones, of which 80% to 90% are seen a single time; more than 9.5% belongs to the top ten. Source material: peripheral blood. These receptors were taken from a woman between 65 and 79 years old with acute or convalescent COVID-19.

The rearrangement uses TRBV18 and TRBJ1-5; D is unresolved. Germline lookup yields CDR1 KGHSH and CDR2 LQKENI. V was clipped by 5 bases and J by 0 bases, with 8 bases between them. The CDR3 has 14 residues. The CDR3 reads CASSVQNSNQPQHF. The CDR3 DNA is TGTGCCAGCTCAGTACAGAATAGCAATCAGCCCCAGCATTTT.

The gene calls are TRBV5-5 and TRBJ1-1; D is perhaps TRBD1 (5 bases). Trimming stripped 6 bases from V and 4 bases from J, with 13 bases between. The CDR3 runs 13 residues. The germline gives CDR1 SGHKS, CDR2 YYEKEE (reference sequence). The CDR3 reads CASINRRGTEAFF. For the CDR3, the DNA is TGTGCCAGCATCAACAGGAGGGGCACTGAAGCTTTCTTT.

The V call is TRBV19, the J call TRBJ1-1, with 9 positions matching TRBD1. V trimming: 3 bases; J trimming: 5 bases; junction bases outside the gene matches: 13. The germline gives CDR1 LNHDA, CDR2 SQIVND (reference sequence). The CDR3 totals 17 residues. The CDR3: CASSIPSSNRGRTEAFF. CDR3 bases: TGTGCCAGTAGTATCCCCTCCTCAAACAGGGGGCGAACTGAAGCTTTCTTT. Full variable domain (outside the CDR3, taken from reference TRBV19 and TRBJ1-1): DGGITQSPKYLFRKEGQNVTLSCEQNLNHDAMYWYRQDPGQGLRLIYYSQIVNDFQKGDIAEGYSVSREKKESFPLTVTSAQKNPTAFYLCASSIPSSNRGRTEAFFGQGTRLTVV.

This chain joins TRBV12-5 and TRBJ2-3; D is unclear. V lost 0 bases, J lost 2 bases, and 6 bases lay in between. The CDR3 length is 14 residues. Germline V gene sequence: CDR1 LGHNT, CDR2 FRNRAP. The CDR3 sequence is CASGLVQNTDTQYF. The CDR3 DNA is TGTGCTAGTGGTTTGGTTCAAAACACAGATACGCAGTATTTT.

Note on this clone: Without the conserved terminal phenylalanine or tryptophan, this CDR3 likely stems from a read error. The DNA is omitted, as the CDR3 cannot be located on it reliably, and the CDR3 follows TCRdb's listing. The CDR3 sequence is CASSPTGEALQN. The gene calls are TRBV6-6 and TRBJ1-2; the D call TRBD1 from the table was never checked on the DNA. Germline V gene data show CDR1 as MNHNY and CDR2 as SVGAGI (reference sequence). The CDR3 totals 12 residues, both ends included.

The chain uses TRBV6-6 and TRBJ1-5, with TRBD1 as a possible D gene (6 bases). Trimming took off 8 bases at V and 11 bases at J, with 16 bases between the two ends. From germline, CDR1 is MNHNY and CDR2 SVGAGI (reference sequence). The CDR3 runs to 12 residues. Here the CDR3 reads CASGQPLRAQHF. CDR3 coding DNA: TGTGCCAGCGGACAGCCGCTAAGGGCCCAGCATTTT.

This clone occurred once. V gene TRBV28 combines with J gene TRBJ2-5, with 8 bases aligning to TRBD1. CDR1 and CDR2 (germline): MDHEN, SYDVKM. CDR3 size: 14 residues. J was trimmed by 5 bases and V by 3 bases; bases with no gene match: 5. CDR3 in DNA: TGTGCCAGCAGTTTCTCCGACAGGGGTGAGACCCAGTACTTC. This sequence encodes CASSFSDRGETQYF.

The chain couples TRBV29-1 to TRBJ2-3, with 7 bases lining up with TRBD2. V was pared by 3 bases and J by 5 bases, with 5 bases of the junction left unmatched. The CDR3 is 13 amino acids. The germline CDR1 and CDR2 sequences are SQVTM and ANQGSEA. CDR3 in amino acids: CSVEGGTRDTQYF. In DNA form, the CDR3 reads TGCAGCGTTGAGGGAGGGACCAGAGATACGCAGTATTTT.

This clone was counted a single time. The chain has TRBV29-1 and TRBJ1-1, with 8 bases that match TRBD1. The CDR3 runs to 13 residues. Trimming removed 6 bases from V and 7 bases from J; junction bases left unmatched: 10. Germline CDR1 reads SQVTM; CDR2 reads ANQGSEA. The CDR3 nucleotides are TGCAGCGTGAATGACGGACAGGGCCGTGAAGCTTTCTTT. Translating gives CSVNDGQGREAFF.

In regard to this clone: Germline is not matched at one junction end, which may reflect a read error. This chain uses TRBV7-7 with TRBJ1-1; TRBD1 matches at 8 bases. This CDR3 has 13 residues. Germline values: CDR1 SSHAT, CDR2 FNYEAQ (reference sequence). In nucleotides, the CDR3 is TGTGCTAGCAGCTTAAAACAGGGGGCTGAAGCTTTCTTT. Protein product: CASSLKQGAEAFF.

This sequence joins TRBV4-2 and TRBJ2-6; 9 bases align to TRBD1. The CDR3 has 17 amino acids. V gave up 2 bases and J gave up 4 bases; unmatched junction bases: 6. The germline gives CDR1 LGHNA, CDR2 YNFKEQ. The CDR3 reads CASSQRRTGAGANVLTF. The CDR3 nucleotides are TGTGCCAGCAGCCAAAGGCGGACAGGGGCCGGGGCCAACGTCCTGACTTTC.

The rearrangement uses TRBV6-5 and TRBJ2-2, with 11 nucleotides matching TRBD1. Germline V gives CDR1 MNHEY, CDR2 SVGAGI. This CDR3 region has 15 residues. V dropped 7 bases and J dropped 6; count of bases not matched to a gene: 7. The chain's CDR3 is CASTIRGQGAGELFF. CDR3 sequence (DNA): TGTGCCAGCACGATCCGGGGACAGGGGGCCGGGGAGCTGTTTTTT.

The V call is TRBV3-1 (or the pseudogene TRBV3-2), the J call TRBJ2-1; TRBD1 is a possible D gene (6 bases). This CDR3 spans 14 amino acids. V shed 3 bases and J shed 9 bases, with 15 bases lying between them. Germline lookup yields CDR1 LGHDT and CDR2 YNNKEL (reference sequence). The CDR3 reads CASSQLEGGSEQFF. As DNA, the CDR3 is TGTGCCAGCAGCCAGTTAGAAGGGGGAAGTGAGCAGTTCTTC.

V usage is TRBV5-5 and J usage is TRBJ1-3, with D unresolved. The germline gives CDR1 SGHKS, CDR2 YYEKEE (reference sequence). V was cut by 0 bases and J by 8 bases, with 15 bases left in between. The CDR3 runs to 15 residues. The DNA of the CDR3 is TGTGCCAGCAGCTTGGCGACCGTCAGCGGAGACACCATATATTTT. It translates to CASSLATVSGDTIYF.

This clone turned up a few times. This chain links TRBV2 with TRBJ2-1, with 10 positions matching TRBD2. The ends lost 6 bases at V and 7 bases at J; junction bases unmatched: 6. The CDR3 runs 14 residues. Germline CDR1 is SNHLY and CDR2 is FYNNEI. This chain's CDR3 is CASRSGGARNEQFF. In DNA, the CDR3 is TGTGCCAGCAGGAGCGGGGGGGCGAGGAATGAGCAGTTCTTC.

V and J are TRBV5-6 and TRBJ1-2, with a tentative D call TRBD1 (6 bases). Trimming left V 4 bases short and J 4 bases short, with 11 bases between. Germline V lookup: CDR1 SGHDT, CDR2 YYEEEE. This CDR3 is built from 13 residues. The DNA for the CDR3 is TGTGCCAGCAGCCCCGGACAGCTCTATGGCTACACCTTC. Its translation is CASSPGQLYGYTF.

This rearrangement joins TRBV5-6 to TRBJ2-1; 7 bases are a match to TRBD1. The CDR3 consists of 15 residues. The V segment lost 2 bases and the J segment 7 bases; nucleotides outside the gene matches: 9. CDR1 is SGHDT and CDR2 is YYEEEE in the germline V gene. This chain's CDR3 is CASSFTGDRRNEQFF. The CDR3 DNA follows: TGTGCCAGCAGCTTTACCGGGGACAGAAGGAATGAGCAGTTCTTC.

This CDR3 reads CASSPLPDRDEAFF. In nucleotides, the CDR3 is TGTGCCAGCTCACCACTGCCGGACAGGGATGAAGCTTTCTTT. The chain has TRBV18 and TRBJ1-1, with 8 bases that match TRBD1. Germline V gene lookup returns CDR1 KGHSH and CDR2 LQKENI. V shed 1 base and J 7 bases; nucleotides not matched to a gene: 5. The CDR3 runs to 14 residues. Supplemented by reference TRBV18 and TRBJ1-1, the full variable domain reads NAGVMQNPRHLVRRRGQEARLRCSPMKGHSHVYWYRQLPEEGLKFMVYLQKENIIDESGMPKERFSAEFPKEGPSILRIQQVVRGDSAAYFCASSPLPDRDEAFFGQGTRLTVV.

This sequence joins TRBV30 and TRBJ1-2; TRBD1 is a possible D gene (5 bases). The CDR3 length is 13 residues. The germline V gene has CDR1 GTSNPN and CDR2 SVGIG (reference sequence). The V end was cut by 5 bases, the J end by 8 bases, with 18 bases between. In DNA, the CDR3 is TGTGCCTGGGAGAACAGTAACAGGAGAGGCTACACCTTC. It specifies CAWENSNRRGYTF.

V is TRBV7-8 and J is TRBJ2-3; a possible D gene is TRBD2 (6 bases). Per germline, CDR1 SGHVS and CDR2 FQNEAQ. The V gene lost 2 bases and the J gene lost 1 base, with 13 bases spanning the gap. The CDR3 loop spans 16 amino acids. DNA of the CDR3: TGTGCCAGCAGCTTACAGTCGCGGGGCGGCACAGATACGCAGTATTTT. Protein sequence: CASSLQSRGGTDTQYF.

This clone was picked up one time. The chain recombines TRBV11-3 with TRBJ2-3; 10 positions agree with TRBD1. The J segment lost 3 bases and the V segment lost 0 bases, leaving 6 bases of the junction unmatched. This CDR3 has 17 amino acids. From germline, CDR1 is SGHNT and CDR2 YENEEA. In DNA, the CDR3 is TGTGCCAGCAGCTTAGATTCTGGGACAGGGGTTACAGATACGCAGTATTTT. Protein sequence: CASSLDSGTGVTDTQYF.

This chain links TRBV6-5 with TRBJ2-3, with TRBD2 matching 12 bases. The junction had 6 bases not matched to a gene; V was cut back by 9 bases and J by 2 bases. The CDR3 runs to 15 residues. CDR1 is MNHEY and CDR2 is SVGAGI in the germline V gene. The chain's CDR3 is CASKGLAGNTDTQYF. The CDR3 DNA follows: TGTGCCAGTAAAGGACTAGCGGGGAACACAGATACGCAGTATTTT.

The chain joins TRBV12-3 or TRBV12-4 to TRBJ1-2, with TRBD1 as a possible D gene (6 bases). Trimming stripped 4 bases from V and 6 bases from J, with 6 bases between. The CDR3 has 11 amino acids. CDR3 protein: CASSSGDGYTF. In nucleotides, the CDR3 is TGTGCCAGCAGTTCAGGGGATGGCTACACCTTC.

This rearrangement joins TRBV2 to TRBJ1-2; 8 nucleotides agree with TRBD1. The CDR3 length is 14 residues. The V gene end was trimmed by 8 bases and the J gene end by 5 bases; junction bases not matched to a gene: 10. The germline V gene encodes CDR1 SNHLY and CDR2 FYNNEI. CDR3: CASLWGDRSYGYTF. CDR3 in DNA: TGTGCCAGCCTCTGGGGGGACAGGTCATATGGCTACACCTTC. Combining the CDR3 with reference TRBV2 and TRBJ1-2 gives the whole variable domain EPEVTQTPSHQVTQMGQEVILRCVPISNHLYFYWYRQILGQKVEFLVSFYNNEISEKSEIFDDQFSVERPDGSNFTLKIRSTKLEDSAMYFCASLWGDRSYGYTFGSGTRLTVV.

V gene TRBV5-1 combines with J gene TRBJ2-1, with 7 positions matching TRBD2. Looked up from germline, CDR1 is SGHRS and CDR2 is YFSETQ. The CDR3 has 14 residues. The ends lost 6 bases at V and 8 bases at J; junction bases unmatched: 11. The DNA of the CDR3 is TGCGCCAGCATTCGGAGCGCGGGGGAGGATGAGCAGTTCTTC. Amino acid sequence: CASIRSAGEDEQFF. The whole variable domain, remainder taken from reference TRBV5-1 and TRBJ2-1, is KAGVTQTPRYLIKTRGQQVTLSCSPISGHRSVSWYQQTPGQGLQFLFEYFSETQRNKGNFPGRFSGRQFSNSRSEMNVSTLELGDSALYLCASIRSAGEDEQFFGPGTRLTVL.

This chain uses TRBV6-5 with TRBJ1-2; maybe TRBD1 (6 bases). The CDR3 runs 13 residues. V gave up 6 bases and J gave up 6 bases, with 14 bases separating them. Germline lookup yields CDR1 MNHEY and CDR2 SVGAGI. The CDR3 coding sequence is TGTGCCAGCAGGGAGGTACCAGGGGATGGCTACACCTTC. Translating it yields CASREVPGDGYTF.